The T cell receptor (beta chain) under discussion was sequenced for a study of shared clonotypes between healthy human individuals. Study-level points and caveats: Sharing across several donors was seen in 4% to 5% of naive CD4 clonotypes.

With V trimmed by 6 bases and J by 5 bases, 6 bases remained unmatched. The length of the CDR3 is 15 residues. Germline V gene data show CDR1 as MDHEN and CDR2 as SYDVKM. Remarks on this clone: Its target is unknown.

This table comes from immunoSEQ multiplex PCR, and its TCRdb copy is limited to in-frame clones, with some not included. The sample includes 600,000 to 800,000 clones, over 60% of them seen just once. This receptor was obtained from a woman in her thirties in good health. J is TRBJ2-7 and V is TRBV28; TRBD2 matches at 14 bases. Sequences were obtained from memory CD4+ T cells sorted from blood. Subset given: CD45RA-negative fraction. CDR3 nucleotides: TGTGCCAGCAGGGGACTAGCGGGAGCTAAAAACGAGCAGTACTTC. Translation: CASRGLAGAKNEQYF. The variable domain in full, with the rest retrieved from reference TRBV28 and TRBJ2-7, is DVKVTQSSRYLVKRTGEKVFLECVQDMDHENMFWYRQDPGLGLRLIYFSYDVKMKEKGDIPEGYSVSREKKERFSLILESASTNQTSMYLCASRGLAGAKNEQYFGPGTRLTVT.